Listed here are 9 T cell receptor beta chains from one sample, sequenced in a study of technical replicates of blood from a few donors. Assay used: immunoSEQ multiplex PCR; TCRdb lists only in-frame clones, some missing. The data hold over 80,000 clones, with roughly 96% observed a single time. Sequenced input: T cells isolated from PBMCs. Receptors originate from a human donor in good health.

CDR3 sequence reads: CASSLRGETQETQYF. CDR3 in DNA: TGTGCCAGCAGTTTGCGGGGGGAGACTCAAGAGACCCAGTACTTC. The chain has TRBV27 and TRBJ2-5; TRBD2 aligns across 8 bases. The V and J ends lost 3 bases and 2 bases, in that order; junction bases with no gene match: 5. Germline V gives CDR1 MNHEY, CDR2 SMNVEV (reference sequence). This CDR3 has 15 amino acids.

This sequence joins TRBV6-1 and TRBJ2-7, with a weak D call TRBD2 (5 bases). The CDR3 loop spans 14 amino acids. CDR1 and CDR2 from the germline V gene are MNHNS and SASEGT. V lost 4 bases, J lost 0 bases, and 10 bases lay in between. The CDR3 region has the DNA TGTGCCAGCAGTGGACTACTAGTCTCCTACGAGCAGTACTTC. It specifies CASSGLLVSYEQYF.

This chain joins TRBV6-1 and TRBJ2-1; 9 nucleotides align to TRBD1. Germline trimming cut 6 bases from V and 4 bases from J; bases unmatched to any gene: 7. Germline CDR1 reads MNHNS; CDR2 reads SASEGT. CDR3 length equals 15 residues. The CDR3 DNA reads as TGTGCCAGCAGCGCCGGGACAGGGTTTTACAATGAGCAGTTCTTC. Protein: CASSAGTGFYNEQFF.

The CDR3 sequence is CASSEGQTYYQPQHF. The CDR3 DNA sequence: TGTGCCAGTAGTGAGGGACAGACTTACTATCAGCCCCAGCATTTT. The chain combines TRBV19 with TRBJ1-5; TRBD1 agrees at 7 bases. The CDR3 runs to 15 residues. Trimming removed 5 bases from V and 5 bases from J; junction bases left unmatched: 9. Looked up from germline, CDR1 is LNHDA and CDR2 is SQIVND (reference sequence).

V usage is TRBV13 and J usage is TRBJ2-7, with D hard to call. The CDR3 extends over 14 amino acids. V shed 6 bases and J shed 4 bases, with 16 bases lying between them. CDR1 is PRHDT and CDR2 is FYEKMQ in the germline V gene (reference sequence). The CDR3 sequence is CASSPERNGYEQYF. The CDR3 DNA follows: TGTGCCAGCAGTCCCGAAAGAAACGGGTACGAGCAGTACTTC.

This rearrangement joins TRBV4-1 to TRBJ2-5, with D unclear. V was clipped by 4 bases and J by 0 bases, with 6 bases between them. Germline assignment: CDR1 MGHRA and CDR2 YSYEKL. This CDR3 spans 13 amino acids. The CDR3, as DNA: TGCGCCAGCAGCCTACGGTACCAAGAGACCCAGTACTTC. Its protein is CASSLRYQETQYF.

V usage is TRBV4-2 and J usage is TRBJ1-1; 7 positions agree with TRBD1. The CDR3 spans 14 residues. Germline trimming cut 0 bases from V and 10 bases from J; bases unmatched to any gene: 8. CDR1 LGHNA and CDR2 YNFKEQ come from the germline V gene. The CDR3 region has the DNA TGTGCCAGCAGCCAAGATGCGAGGGGGCGCCGAGCTTTCTTT. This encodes CASSQDARGRRAFF.

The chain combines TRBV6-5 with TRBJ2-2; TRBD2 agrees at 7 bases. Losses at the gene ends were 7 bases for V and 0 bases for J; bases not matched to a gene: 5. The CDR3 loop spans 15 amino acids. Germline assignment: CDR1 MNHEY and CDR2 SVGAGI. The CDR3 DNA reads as TGTGCCAGCACCTTTCTAGCGGCGAACACCGGGGAGCTGTTTTTT. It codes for CASTFLAANTGELFF.

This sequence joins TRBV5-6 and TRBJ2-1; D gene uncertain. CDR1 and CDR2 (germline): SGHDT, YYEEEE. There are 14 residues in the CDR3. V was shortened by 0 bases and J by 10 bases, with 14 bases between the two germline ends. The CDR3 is CASSLASAGLEQFF. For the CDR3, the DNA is TGTGCCAGCAGCTTGGCTAGTGCTGGCCTGGAGCAGTTCTTC.